The 23 T cell receptor beta chains presented below share a single source sample, sequenced in a study of graft-versus-host responses after intestinal transplantation. Data came from immunoSEQ multiplex PCR; TCRdb stores just in-frame clones and leaves some out. This sample has about 15,000 clones, with about 28% found just once. This material consisted of alloreactive CD4+ T cells from a mixed lymphocyte reaction culture, taken before intestinal transplant. Subset here: CFSE-low proliferating T cells sorted from roughly six-day pre-transplant mixed lymphocyte reaction (GvH or HvG direction). The receptors were sampled from a human patient who received an intestinal transplant.

The chain joins TRBV28 to TRBJ2-6, with TRBD1 as a possible D gene (6 bases). V lost 9 bases, J lost 0 bases, and 12 bases lay in between. Germline V gene data show CDR1 as MDHEN and CDR2 as SYDVKM. This CDR3 has 15 residues. This CDR3 reads CASQTGYSGANVLTF. The CDR3 nucleotides are TGTGCCAGTCAGACAGGTTACTCTGGGGCCAACGTCCTGACTTTC.

The V call is TRBV28, the J call TRBJ1-3; D is ambiguous. In germline, CDR1 is MDHEN, CDR2 SYDVKM. Trimming removed 3 bases at V and 0 bases at J, with 9 bases between. CDR3 length: 15 residues. The CDR3 DNA is TGTGCCAGCAGTTTCCGGCTGATCTCTGGAAACACCATATATTTT. This sequence encodes CASSFRLISGNTIYF.

The chain carries TRBV7-3 and TRBJ2-1; D call uncertain. Trimming stripped 5 bases from V and 2 bases from J, with 13 bases between. The CDR3 is made up of 15 amino acids. Germline lookup yields CDR1 SGHTA and CDR2 FQGTGA. The CDR3 region has the DNA TGTGCCAGCAGCCCTTCTGGCGTTACCTACAATGAGCAGTTCTTC. It yields the protein CASSPSGVTYNEQFF.

Concerning this clone itself: Germline and junction disagree at one end, which may indicate a read error. The chain has TRBV20-1 and TRBJ2-7; TRBD2 matches 7 bases. The germline CDR1 and CDR2 sequences are DFQATT and SNEGSKA (reference sequence). This CDR3 has 10 amino acids. CDR3 protein: CSAHRDYPLF. For the CDR3, the DNA is TGCAGTGCCCACCGGGACTACCCTCTCTTC.

The chain joins TRBV5-4 to TRBJ2-5, with 9 nucleotides matching TRBD2. Unmatched junction bases numbered 6, after V lost 7 bases and J lost 5 bases. Germline CDR1 is SGHNT and CDR2 is YYREEE (reference sequence). The CDR3 is made up of 13 amino acids. The CDR3 DNA is TGTGCCAGCGGATTAGCGGGAGCGGAGACCCAGTACTTC. Protein: CASGLAGAETQYF.

The chain couples TRBV7-2 to TRBJ1-1, with 7 bases that match TRBD1. Looked up from germline, CDR1 is SGHTA and CDR2 is FQGNSA. The length of the CDR3 is 13 residues. The V segment lost 6 bases and the J segment 8 bases; nucleotides outside the gene matches: 9. The CDR3 bases are TGTGCCAGCAGTACGAGACAGGGAGTAGAAGCTTTCTTT. It codes for CASSTRQGVEAFF.

This rearrangement joins TRBV19 to TRBJ2-2; 8 nucleotides line up with TRBD2. The germline V gene has CDR1 LNHDA and CDR2 SQIVND (reference sequence). Trimming removed 7 bases from V and 2 bases from J; junction bases left unmatched: 9. The CDR3 totals 16 residues. CDR3 coding DNA: TGTGCCAGTAACATTGCGCGGGAGGTCAACACCGGGGAGCTGTTTTTT. It translates to CASNIAREVNTGELFF.

The chain is built from TRBV18 and TRBJ1-2; D is uncertain. V gave up 3 bases and J gave up 3 bases, with 14 bases separating them. This CDR3 region has 15 residues. Germline V gene data show CDR1 as KGHSH and CDR2 as LQKENI. CDR3 residues: CASSPSDGRDYGYTF. CDR3 coding DNA: TGTGCCAGCTCACCCTCGGACGGGCGGGACTATGGCTACACCTTC.

J is TRBJ1-1 and V is TRBV7-9; TRBD1 might be the D (6 bases). This CDR3 region has 13 residues. V was trimmed by 5 bases and J by 4 bases, leaving 11 bases between them. Germline assignment: CDR1 SEHNR and CDR2 FQNEAQ (reference sequence). CDR3 nucleotide sequence: TGTGCCAGCAGCACAAACAGGGCCACTGAAGCTTTCTTT. This gives the protein CASSTNRATEAFF.

V is TRBV30 and J is TRBJ1-6; no reliable D call. Germline CDR1 reads GTSNPN; CDR2 reads SVGIG (reference sequence). Trimming cost V 0 bases and J 7 bases, with 10 bases left between them. The CDR3 sequence is 14 residues long. The CDR3 DNA follows: TGTGCCTGGAGTGTGGGGAGCACCAATTCACCCCTCCACTTT. Its protein is CAWSVGSTNSPLHF.

V gene TRBV29-1 combines with J gene TRBJ2-5; D is unclear. The tail of the sequence fits TRBJ2-7 better, so the J call may be wrong. Per germline, CDR1 SQVTM and CDR2 ANQGSEA. The CDR3 has 14 amino acids. The CDR3 sequence: CSVENPDATYEQYF. CDR3 nucleotide sequence: TGCAGCGTTGAAAACCCGGACGCTACCTACGAGCAGTACTTC.

The rearrangement links TRBV6-1 to TRBJ1-4; perhaps TRBD1 as D (6 bases). CDR3 size: 14 residues. Trimming cost V 5 bases and J 6 bases, with 13 bases left between them. Germline V CDR1 and CDR2: MNHNS, SASEGT. The CDR3 spells CASSPQGMDEKLFF. The CDR3 DNA is TGTGCCAGCAGTCCACAGGGCATGGATGAAAAACTGTTTTTT.

The sample holds a few counts of this clone. V and J are TRBV4-2 and TRBJ2-5; perhaps TRBD2 as D (7 bases). The CDR3 contains 15 residues. Per the germline V gene, CDR1 is LGHNA and CDR2 is YNFKEQ. Trimming left V 3 bases short and J 5 bases short, with 16 bases between. As DNA, the CDR3 is TGTGCCAGCAGCCATGGGGGGGCAGGCCAGGAGACCCAGTACTTC. This translates into CASSHGGAGQETQYF.

The chain employs TRBV6-5 and TRBJ1-1; no clear D. The germline CDR1 and CDR2 sequences are MNHEY and SVGAGI. The CDR3 extends over 14 amino acids. Trimming took 2 bases from V and 1 from J, leaving 8 bases between them. The DNA of the CDR3 is TGTGCCAGCAGTTACCGGGGTTCGAACACTGAAGCTTTCTTT. As protein: CASSYRGSNTEAFF.

This clone was counted only a few times. The same CDR3 is also encoded by other DNA sequences in this sample. J is TRBJ2-3 and V is TRBV4-1, with D unclear. CDR3 length equals 11 residues. The germline V gene encodes CDR1 MGHRA and CDR2 YSYEKL. V lost 5 bases and J 2 bases, leaving 2 bases between the germline ends. CDR3 in amino acids: CASSFTDTQYF. CDR3 DNA: TGCGCCAGCAGCTTCACAGATACGCAGTATTTT.

This clone has only a few counts. V and J are TRBV5-1 and TRBJ1-5, with D possibly TRBD1 on 6 matching bases. Germline V gives CDR1 SGHRS, CDR2 YFSETQ. V was pared by 3 bases and J by 3 bases, with 10 bases between. The CDR3 extends over 14 amino acids. CDR3 loop: CASSSGQPNQPQHF. The CDR3 nucleotides are TGCGCCAGCAGCTCTGGACAGCCCAATCAGCCCCAGCATTTT.

V is TRBV18 and J is TRBJ1-5; possibly TRBD1 for D (5 bases). V dropped 2 bases and J dropped 0 bases, with 11 bases sitting between them. The CDR3 totals 16 residues. Germline assignment: CDR1 KGHSH and CDR2 LQKENI. CDR3 sequence reads: CASSPSTRVSNQPQHF. Written as DNA, the CDR3 is TGTGCCAGCTCACCAAGTACCAGGGTTAGCAATCAGCCCCAGCATTTT.

The chain is built from TRBV9 and TRBJ2-3; 11 bases match TRBD2. V gave up 1 base and J gave up 6 bases; unmatched junction bases: 7. This CDR3 has 16 residues. From germline, CDR1 is SGDLS and CDR2 YYNGEE. The CDR3 protein is CASSVTIAGGRDTQYF. The CDR3 DNA follows: TGTGCCAGCAGCGTAACCATAGCGGGAGGGAGGGATACGCAGTATTTT.

V and J are TRBV13 and TRBJ2-7, with 7 positions matching TRBD1. V lost 0 bases, J lost 2 bases, and 7 bases stayed unmatched. The CDR3 totals 16 residues. Germline CDR1 and CDR2: PRHDT and FYEKMQ (reference sequence). The CDR3, as DNA: TGTGCCAGCAGCTTAGGGACAGGGATTACGGCCTACGAGCAGTACTTC. This encodes CASSLGTGITAYEQYF.

This chain links TRBV28 with TRBJ2-7, with D uncertain. This CDR3 comprises 15 residues. The V end lost 6 bases, the J end lost 1 base, and 16 bases lay between the germline ends. Germline CDR1 MDHEN, CDR2 SYDVKM. The CDR3 loop is CASSRTRVLSYEQYF. The CDR3 DNA sequence: TGTGCCAGCAGCAGAACAAGGGTTCTTTCCTACGAGCAGTACTTC.

V gene TRBV27 combines with J gene TRBJ2-1, with 11 positions matching TRBD2. This CDR3 comprises 18 residues. Germline CDR1 reads MNHEY; CDR2 reads SMNVEV (reference sequence). V dropped 6 bases and J dropped 9; count of bases not matched to a gene: 19. The CDR3 sequence is CASSLRQTSGNRKSEQFF. CDR3 nucleotides: TGTGCCAGCAGCCTCCGTCAGACTAGCGGGAATCGTAAAAGTGAGCAGTTCTTC.

This clone was counted only a few times. The rearrangement joins TRBV11-3 to TRBJ2-3; no clear D gene. V lost 1 base, J lost 0 bases, and 5 bases lay in between. The CDR3 length is 14 residues. CDR1 is SGHNT, CDR2 YENEEA, per germline. CDR3 DNA sequence: TGTGCCAGCAGCTTAGCGAGAAGCACAGATACGCAGTATTTT. As protein: CASSLARSTDTQYF.

The chain combines TRBV6-1 with TRBJ2-1, with 7 bases aligning to TRBD2. Per the germline V gene, CDR1 is MNHNS and CDR2 is SASEGT. The CDR3 totals 14 residues. V lost 4 bases, J lost 4 bases, and 4 bases stayed unmatched. The CDR3 is CASSGSGAYNEQFF. CDR3 nucleotides: TGTGCCAGCAGTGGCAGCGGGGCTTACAATGAGCAGTTCTTC.